Sequencing of this TCR beta chain was carried out in a study of blood T cell repertoires in COVID-19. Study information: Material from acute and convalescent COVID-19 was sourced from the United States, Italy and Spain. T cells, B-cell-depleted T cells, or PBMCs supplied cDNA or gDNA.

This clone was recorded a few times. Looked up from germline, CDR1 is WNHNN and CDR2 is SYGVQD (reference sequence). V lost 4 bases to trimming and J lost 9 bases; unmatched junction nucleotides: 6. The CDR3 extends over 14 amino acids. In the original processing: Researchers report that nucleated cell counts were estimated from reference gene primer amplification. Generated by immunoSEQ multiplex PCR, the TCRdb table keeps only in-frame clones and is missing some. The V and J calls and clone size were taken over from that table, and D and trimming were inferred from the DNA. The sample includes 150,000 to 200,000 clones, around four fifths seen only once; the top ten take more than 5%.

Source material: peripheral blood. The genes are TRBV10-1 and TRBJ1-6; 7 bases match TRBD1. The sequence came from a woman aged 30 to 39 with acute or convalescent COVID-19. The CDR3 loop reads CASSGSRQGSPLHF. The CDR3 DNA reads as TGCGCCAGCAGTGGAAGTCGACAGGGTTCACCCCTCCACTTT.